These T cell receptor beta chains were read from a single sample in a study of shared clonotypes between healthy human individuals. Here immunoSEQ multiplex PCR was the method, and the copy in TCRdb shows in-frame clones only, minus some. The table lists 560,000 or so clones, 90% to 97% of them singletons. The specimen sequenced was naive CD8+ T cells sorted from blood. These receptors all stem from a woman aged 30 to 39 in good health. Both conserved end residues are part of each CDR3. The D gene is left open where the match is weak. The listing skips clone size in some rows; elsewhere it reads once, few, many or a size class.

.,TRBV13,TRBJ2-2,.,CASSFTGNGELFF,TGTGCCAGCAGCTTCACCGGGAACGGGGAGCTGTTTTTT
.,TRBV2,TRBJ1-1,.,CASSDPGRYYEAFF,TGTGCCAGCAGTGACCCGGGGCGGTACTATGAAGCTTTCTTT
TRBD2,TRBV29-1,TRBJ2-1,once,CSVAGTSGGGNEQFF,TGCAGCGTCGCTGGGACTAGCGGGGGGGGCAATGAGCAGTTCTTC
.,TRBV5-4,TRBJ1-2,.,CASSVGFQGGAGYTF,TGTGCCAGCAGCGTAGGATTTCAGGGCGGGGCTGGCTACACCTTC
TRBD2,TRBV5-4,TRBJ2-7,.,CASSSGTSGSYEQYF,TGTGCCAGCAGCTCAGGGACTAGCGGCTCCTACGAGCAGTACTTC
TRBD1,TRBV10-3,TRBJ1-1,.,CAIRDRGGNTEAFF,TGTGCCATCAGAGACAGGGGGGGGAACACTGAAGCTTTCTTT
TRBD2,TRBV11-3,TRBJ2-1,.,CASSILADEQFF,TGTGCCAGCAGCATACTAGCGGATGAGCAGTTCTTC
TRBD2,TRBV29-1,TRBJ2-7,.,CSVGRGSGTDLYEQYF,TGCAGCGTTGGGCGGGGAAGCGGGACCGACCTTTACGAGCAGTACTTC
.,TRBV4-1,TRBJ2-7,.,CASSQDRFVGEQYF,TGCGCCAGCAGCCAAGACCGGTTCGTCGGCGAGCAGTACTTC
TRBD1,TRBV2,TRBJ1-1,.,CASSEETGLTEAFF,TGTGCCAGCAGTGAAGAGACAGGGTTAACTGAAGCTTTCTTT
.,TRBV30,TRBJ1-3,.,CAWEVDSGNTIYF,TGTGCCTGGGAAGTAGACTCTGGAAACACCATATATTTT
.,TRBV27,TRBJ2-1,.,CASSGQSYNEQFF,TGTGCCAGCAGTGGGCAGTCCTACAATGAGCAGTTCTTC
TRBD1,TRBV11-2,TRBJ1-5,.,CASSLEKTGIGNQPQHF,TGTGCCAGCAGCTTAGAAAAGACAGGGATTGGCAATCAGCCCCAGCATTTT
TRBD1,TRBV14,TRBJ2-1,.,CASSPRQGINEQFF,TGTGCCAGCAGCCCTAGACAGGGAATCAATGAGCAGTTCTTC
.,TRBV28,TRBJ1-1,.,CASRLTHMNTEAFF,TGTGCCAGCAGACTCACACACATGAACACTGAAGCTTTCTTT
.,TRBV6-5,TRBJ1-2,.,CASSYNRDNGGYGYTF,TGTGCCAGCAGTTACAACAGGGACAATGGTGGCTATGGCTACACCTTC
TRBD1,TRBV4-1,TRBJ2-7,once,CASSQEKRQGSYEQYF,TGCGCCAGCAGCCAAGAAAAAAGACAGGGGTCCTACGAGCAGTACTTC
.,TRBV27,TRBJ2-7,.,CASSLSPSTAGTYEQYF,TGTGCCAGCAGTTTAAGTCCCTCGACGGCCGGCACCTACGAGCAGTACTTC
TRBD1,TRBV23-1,TRBJ2-1,.,CASSRIPGQGKIDEQFF,TGCGCCAGCAGCCGGATCCCGGGACAGGGGAAGATCGATGAGCAGTTCTTC
.,TRBV12-5,TRBJ2-2,.,CASGLQGNTGELFF,TGTGCTAGTGGTTTGCAGGGGAACACCGGGGAGCTGTTTTTT
.,TRBV5-4,TRBJ2-1,.,CASSKDEEQFF,TGTGCCAGCAGCAAGGATGAGGAGCAGTTCTTC
.,TRBV9,TRBJ2-7,.,CASSVLGLLHYEQYF,TGTGCCAGCAGCGTACTGGGACTCCTTCACTACGAGCAGTACTTC
TRBD1,TRBV27,TRBJ2-1,.,CASSWTGTYNEQFF,TGTGCCAGCAGTTGGACAGGGACCTACAATGAGCAGTTCTTC
TRBD1,TRBV7-9,TRBJ1-2,.,CASSLGTGASYGYTF,TGTGCCAGCAGCCTAGGGACAGGGGCGAGCTATGGCTACACCTTC
TRBD1,TRBV13,TRBJ2-1,.,CASSARTGWNEQFF,TGTGCCAGCAGCGCACGGACAGGTTGGAATGAGCAGTTCTTC
.,TRBV28,TRBJ2-7,.,CASSRYRGLDEQYF,TGTGCCAGCAGTCGCTACAGGGGACTGGACGAGCAGTACTTC
TRBD2,TRBV27,TRBJ2-2,.,CASSWGLAVNTGELFF,TGTGCCAGCAGTTGGGGACTAGCGGTGAACACCGGGGAGCTGTTTTTT
TRBD1,TRBV7-8,TRBJ2-7,once,CASSEDRAYEQYF,TGTGCCAGCAGCGAGGACAGGGCCTACGAGCAGTACTTC
.,TRBV19,TRBJ2-2,.,CASSGSGTGELFF,TGTGCCAGTAGCGGATCGGGGACCGGGGAGCTGTTTTTT
TRBD1,TRBV5-5,TRBJ2-1,.,CASSHGIRDRGLNGREQFF,TGTGCCAGCAGCCACGGAATCCGGGACAGGGGGCTCAATGGTCGTGAGCAGTTCTTC
TRBD2,TRBV28,TRBJ2-1,.,CASSRGVAGAQFF,TGTGCCAGCAGTCGGGGGGTAGCGGGAGCCCAGTTCTTC
.,TRBV20-1,TRBJ2-7,.,CSAIETYEQYF,TGCAGTGCGATAGAAACCTACGAGCAGTACTTC
.,TRBV7-9,TRBJ1-5,.,CASSLAGVGNQPQHF,TGTGCCAGCAGCTTAGCAGGGGTCGGCAATCAGCCCCAGCATTTT
.,TRBV13,TRBJ1-2,once,CASSTVDRFYGYTF,TGTGCCAGCAGCACCGTCGACAGATTCTATGGCTACACCTTC
.,TRBV7-8,TRBJ2-7,.,CASSQLTQGHEQYF,TGTGCCAGCAGCCAATTGACACAGGGCCACGAGCAGTACTTC
.,TRBV28,TRBJ1-4,.,CASSFPDEKLFF,TGTGCCAGCAGTTTCCCGGATGAAAAACTGTTTTTT
.,TRBV28,TRBJ2-7,.,CASSSLLEDTHSYEQYF,TGTGCCAGCAGTTCTCTTTTGGAGGACACCCACTCCTACGAGCAGTACTTC
.,TRBV6-1,TRBJ1-5,.,CASSEAGGNQPQHF,TGTGCCAGCAGTGAAGCAGGGGGGAATCAGCCCCAGCATTTT
TRBD1,TRBV27,TRBJ1-5,.,CASRRDRGYQPQHF,TGTGCCAGCAGACGCGACAGGGGCTATCAGCCCCAGCATTTT
TRBD2,TRBV27,TRBJ2-7,.,CASSFSGGILYEQYF,TGTGCCAGCAGTTTTAGCGGGGGGATCCTCTACGAGCAGTACTTC
TRBD2,TRBV27,TRBJ2-7,.,CASSKRGSYEQYF,TGTGCCAGCTCCAAACGCGGGAGCTACGAGCAGTACTTC
.,TRBV27,TRBJ2-7,.,CASSLSGPYYEQYF,TGTGCCAGCAGTTTAAGCGGCCCGTACTACGAGCAGTACTTC
.,TRBV9,TRBJ1-1,.,CASSVWVHTEAFF,TGTGCCAGCAGCGTATGGGTTCACACTGAAGCTTTCTTT
.,TRBV6-5,TRBJ1-1,.,CASSYSSRLGAEAFF,TGTGCCAGCAGTTACTCATCGCGACTAGGAGCTGAAGCTTTCTTT
.,TRBV19,TRBJ1-2,.,CASSPPGSPLDGYTF,TGTGCCAGTAGTCCCCCGGGAAGCCCTCTTGATGGCTACACCTTC
.,TRBV27,TRBJ2-7,.,CASSLLGADSSYEQYF,TGTGCCAGCAGTTTATTGGGCGCTGACAGCTCCTACGAGCAGTACTTC
.,TRBV28,TRBJ2-7,.,CASSLRGSNYEQYF,TGTGCCAGCAGTTTACGGGGGAGTAACTACGAGCAGTACTTC
.,TRBV10-2,TRBJ1-1,.,CASREETEAFF,TGCGCCAGCAGGGAGGAAACTGAAGCTTTCTTT
.,TRBV10-3,TRBJ1-1,.,CAISEAGNTEAFF,TGTGCCATCAGTGAGGCGGGGAACACTGAAGCTTTCTTT
.,TRBV4-1,TRBJ2-7,.,CASSQDRASESYEQYF,TGCGCCAGCAGCCAAGATCGGGCTAGCGAATCCTACGAGCAGTACTTC
.,TRBV29-1,TRBJ1-2,.,CSVEVEGPRGYGYTF,TGCAGCGTTGAAGTCGAGGGACCTAGAGGCTATGGCTACACCTTC
TRBD2,TRBV4-2,TRBJ2-7,.,CASSQEPAGGDEQYF,TGTGCCAGCAGCCAAGAACCAGCGGGAGGGGACGAGCAGTACTTC
.,TRBV5-8,TRBJ2-2,.,CASSPVQGNTGELFF,TGTGCCAGCAGCCCCGTTCAAGGGAACACCGGGGAGCTGTTTTTT
TRBD2,TRBV9,TRBJ2-3,.,CASSVEVAGSDTQYF,TGTGCCAGCAGCGTAGAGGTAGCGGGTTCAGATACGCAGTATTTT
.,TRBV4-1,TRBJ2-7,.,CASSQDRASYEQYF,TGCGCCAGCAGCCAAGACAGGGCTTCCTACGAGCAGTACTTC